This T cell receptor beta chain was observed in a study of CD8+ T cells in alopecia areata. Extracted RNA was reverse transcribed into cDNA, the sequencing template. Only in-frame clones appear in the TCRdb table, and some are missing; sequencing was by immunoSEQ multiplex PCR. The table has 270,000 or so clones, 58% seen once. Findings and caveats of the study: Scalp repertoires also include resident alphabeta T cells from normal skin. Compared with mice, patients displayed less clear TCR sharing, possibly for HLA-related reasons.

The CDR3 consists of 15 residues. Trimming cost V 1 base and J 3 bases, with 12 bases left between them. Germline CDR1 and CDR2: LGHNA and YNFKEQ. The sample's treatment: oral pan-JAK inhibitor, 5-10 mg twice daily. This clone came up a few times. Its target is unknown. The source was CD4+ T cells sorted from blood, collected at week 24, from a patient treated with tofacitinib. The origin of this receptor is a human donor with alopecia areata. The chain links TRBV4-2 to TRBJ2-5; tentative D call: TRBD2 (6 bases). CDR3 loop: CASSQGTSPKETQYF. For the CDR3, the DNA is TGTGCCAGCAGCCAAGGAACTAGCCCTAAAGAGACCCAGTACTTC.